One sample yielded the 5 T cell receptor beta chains listed below, sequenced in a study of cytomegalovirus exposure and HLA in healthy donors. The PCR made use of 60 Vbeta and 13 Jbeta primers. Clones were read by immunoSEQ multiplex PCR, and TCRdb kept only the in-frame ones, dropping some. There are 75,000 to 95,000 clones in the sample; 84% occur only once, and around 6% lies in the top ten. The source material was PBMCs. These receptors came from a woman between 18 and 29 years old in good health and CMV-seropositive.

This rearrangement joins TRBV14 to TRBJ2-3; D ambiguous. Between the trimmed V and J ends, which lost 0 bases and 6 bases, there was a span of 7 bases. Germline values: CDR1 SGHDN, CDR2 FVKESK. This CDR3 is 13 amino acids long. The CDR3 sequence is CASSQDPRDTQYF. The DNA for the CDR3 is TGTGCCAGCAGCCAAGATCCGCGGGATACGCAGTATTTT.

This clone showed up just once. J is TRBJ1-2 and V is TRBV25-1, with a possible D match to TRBD1 (6 bases). Germline V lookup: CDR1 MGHDK, CDR2 SYGVNS. There are 12 residues in the CDR3. Trimming stripped 6 bases from V and 7 bases from J, with 12 bases between. CDR3 DNA: TGTGCCAGCAGCCTACAGGGCCTTGGCTACACCTTC. It translates to CASSLQGLGYTF.

The chain is built from TRBV28 and TRBJ2-1; D is ambiguous. Germline V gene sequence: CDR1 MDHEN, CDR2 SYDVKM. This CDR3 comprises 12 residues. Trimming stripped 9 bases from V and 9 bases from J, with 15 bases between. The CDR3 reads CASSLAFFEQFF. CDR3 DNA sequence: TGTGCCAGTAGCCTCGCCTTCTTTGAGCAGTTCTTC.

The chain uses TRBV7-9 and TRBJ1-4, with D tentatively TRBD1 (5 bases). Germline V CDR1 and CDR2: SEHNR, FQNEAQ (reference sequence). The CDR3 runs 13 residues. Trimming left V 4 bases short and J 6 bases short, with 9 bases between. CDR3 DNA sequence: TGTGCCAGCAGCTGGGGGAGGGATGAAAAACTGTTTTTT. Translated: CASSWGRDEKLFF.

This clone was recorded a few times. The chain combines TRBV19 with TRBJ1-2; tentatively, D is TRBD1 (6 bases). Trimming took off 5 bases at V and 4 bases at J, with 14 bases between the two ends. The germline gives CDR1 LNHDA, CDR2 SQIVND (reference sequence). The CDR3 spans 14 residues. The CDR3 DNA reads TGTGCCAGTAGTCGCCGACAGGATCCCTATGGCTACACCTTC. Amino acids: CASSRRQDPYGYTF.